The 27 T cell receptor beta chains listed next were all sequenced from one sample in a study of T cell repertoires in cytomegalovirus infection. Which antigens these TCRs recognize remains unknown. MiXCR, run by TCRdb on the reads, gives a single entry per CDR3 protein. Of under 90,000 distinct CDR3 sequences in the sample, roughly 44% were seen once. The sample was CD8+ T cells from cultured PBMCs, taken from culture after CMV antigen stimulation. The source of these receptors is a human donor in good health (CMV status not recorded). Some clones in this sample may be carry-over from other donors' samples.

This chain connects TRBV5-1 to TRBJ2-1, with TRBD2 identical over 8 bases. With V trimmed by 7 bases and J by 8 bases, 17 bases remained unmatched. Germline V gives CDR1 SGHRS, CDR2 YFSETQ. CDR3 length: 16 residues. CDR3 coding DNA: TGCGCCAGCTCGTCCGATAGCGGGAACCCCTTGGATGAGCAGTTCTTC. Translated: CASSSDSGNPLDEQFF.

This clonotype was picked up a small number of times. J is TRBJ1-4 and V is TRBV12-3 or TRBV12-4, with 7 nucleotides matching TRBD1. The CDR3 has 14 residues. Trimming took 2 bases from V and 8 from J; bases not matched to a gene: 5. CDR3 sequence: CASSLRQGDEKLFF. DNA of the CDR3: TGTGCCAGCAGTTTAAGGCAGGGGGACGAAAAACTGTTTTTT.

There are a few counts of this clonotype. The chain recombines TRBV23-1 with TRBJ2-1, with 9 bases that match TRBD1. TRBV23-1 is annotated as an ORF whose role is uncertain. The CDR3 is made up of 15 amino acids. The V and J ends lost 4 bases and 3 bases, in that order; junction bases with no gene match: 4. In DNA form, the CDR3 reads TGCGCCAGCAGTCCCGGGACAGGGTACTACAATGAGCAGTTCTTC. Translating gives CASSPGTGYYNEQFF.

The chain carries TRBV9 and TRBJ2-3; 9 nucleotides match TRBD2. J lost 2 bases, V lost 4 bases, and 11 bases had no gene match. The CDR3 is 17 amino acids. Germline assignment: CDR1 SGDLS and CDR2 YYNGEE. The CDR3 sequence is CASSPQGGRAFTDTQYF. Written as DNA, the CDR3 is TGTGCCAGCAGCCCCCAAGGCGGGAGGGCCTTCACAGATACGCAGTATTTT.

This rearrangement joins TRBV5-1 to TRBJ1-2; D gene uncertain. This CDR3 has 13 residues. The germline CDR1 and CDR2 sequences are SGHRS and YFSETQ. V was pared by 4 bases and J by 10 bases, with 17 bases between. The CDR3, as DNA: TGCGCCAGCAGCCTGAGTTGGGGAACGGACTACACCTTC. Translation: CASSLSWGTDYTF.

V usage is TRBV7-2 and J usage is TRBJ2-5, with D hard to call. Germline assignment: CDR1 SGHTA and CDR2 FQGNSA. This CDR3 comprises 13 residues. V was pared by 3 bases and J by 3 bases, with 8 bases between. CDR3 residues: CASSFGYKETQYF. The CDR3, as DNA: TGTGCCAGCAGCTTTGGGTATAAAGAGACCCAGTACTTC.

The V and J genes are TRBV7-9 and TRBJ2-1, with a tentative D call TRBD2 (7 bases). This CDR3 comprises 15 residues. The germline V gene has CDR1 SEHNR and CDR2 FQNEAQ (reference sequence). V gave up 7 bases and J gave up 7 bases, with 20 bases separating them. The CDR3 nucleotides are TGTGCCAGCAACAAAGGGGGGGGTATGGGGAATGAGCAGTTCTTC. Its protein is CASNKGGGMGNEQFF. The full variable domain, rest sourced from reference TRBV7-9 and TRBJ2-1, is DTGVSQNPRHKITKRGQNVTFRCDPISEHNRLYWYRQTLGQGPEFLTYFQNEAQLEKSRLLSDRFSAERPKGSFSTLEIQRTEQGDSAMYLCASNKGGGMGNEQFFGPGTRLTVL.

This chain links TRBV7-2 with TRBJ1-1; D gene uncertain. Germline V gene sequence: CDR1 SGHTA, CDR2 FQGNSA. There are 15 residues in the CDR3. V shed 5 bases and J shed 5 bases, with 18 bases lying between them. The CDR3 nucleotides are TGTGCCAGCAGCCCCTCTGGGTGGGAGGGTACTGAAGCTTTCTTT. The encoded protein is CASSPSGWEGTEAFF.

For the CDR3, the DNA is TGTGCCAGCAAGGAGCGGGAGGGAGGGGAGACCCAGTACTTC. Translation gives CASKEREGGETQYF. V and J are TRBV2 and TRBJ2-5; TRBD2 aligns across 10 bases. CDR3 length: 14 residues. Germline V gene lookup returns CDR1 SNHLY and CDR2 FYNNEI. Unmatched junction bases numbered 7, after V lost 7 bases and J lost 5 bases.

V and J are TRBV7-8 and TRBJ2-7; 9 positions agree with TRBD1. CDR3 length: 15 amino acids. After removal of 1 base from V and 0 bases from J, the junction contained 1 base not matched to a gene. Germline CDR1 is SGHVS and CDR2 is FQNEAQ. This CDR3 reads CASSLGTGASYEQYF. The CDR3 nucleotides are TGTGCCAGCAGCTTAGGGACAGGGGCCTCCTACGAGCAGTACTTC.

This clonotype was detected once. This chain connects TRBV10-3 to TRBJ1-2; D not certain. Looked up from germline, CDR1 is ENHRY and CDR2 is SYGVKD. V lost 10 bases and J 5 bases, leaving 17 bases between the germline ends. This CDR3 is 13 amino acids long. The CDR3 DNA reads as TGTGCCACCACGGACTCAACTGGGTATGGCTACACCTTC. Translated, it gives CATTDSTGYGYTF.

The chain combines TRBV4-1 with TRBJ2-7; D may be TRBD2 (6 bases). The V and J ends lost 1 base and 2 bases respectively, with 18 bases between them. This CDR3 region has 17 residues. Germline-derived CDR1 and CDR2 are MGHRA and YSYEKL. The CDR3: CASSQVPERLGTYEQYF. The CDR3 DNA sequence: TGCGCCAGCAGCCAAGTACCCGAAAGACTAGGTACCTACGAGCAGTACTTC.

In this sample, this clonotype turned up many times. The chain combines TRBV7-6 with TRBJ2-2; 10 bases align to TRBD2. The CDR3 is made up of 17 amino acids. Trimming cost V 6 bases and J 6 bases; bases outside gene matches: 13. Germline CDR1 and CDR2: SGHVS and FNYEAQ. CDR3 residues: CASRPSLAGGRAGELFF. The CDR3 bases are TGTGCCAGCAGACCTTCTTTAGCGGGAGGACGGGCCGGGGAGCTGTTTTTT.

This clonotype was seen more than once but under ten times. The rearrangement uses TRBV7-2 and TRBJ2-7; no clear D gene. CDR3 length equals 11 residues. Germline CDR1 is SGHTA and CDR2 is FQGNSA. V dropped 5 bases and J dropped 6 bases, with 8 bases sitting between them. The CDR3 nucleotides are TGTGCCAGCAGCCCCGGATTCGAGCAGTACTTC. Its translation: CASSPGFEQYF.

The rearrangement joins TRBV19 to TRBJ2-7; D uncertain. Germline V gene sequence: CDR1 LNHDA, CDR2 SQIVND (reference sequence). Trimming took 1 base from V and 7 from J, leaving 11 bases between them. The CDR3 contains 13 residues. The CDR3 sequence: CASSIGLRQEQYF. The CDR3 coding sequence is TGTGCCAGTAGTATAGGTTTGAGACAAGAGCAGTACTTC.

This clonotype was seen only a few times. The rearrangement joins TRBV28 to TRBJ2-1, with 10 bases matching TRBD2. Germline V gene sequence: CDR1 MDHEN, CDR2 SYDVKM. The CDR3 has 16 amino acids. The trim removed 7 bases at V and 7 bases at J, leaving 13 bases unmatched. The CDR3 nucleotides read TGTGCCAGCACCACCCCCCTAGCGGGAGAGGTAAATGAGCAGTTCTTC. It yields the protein CASTTPLAGEVNEQFF.

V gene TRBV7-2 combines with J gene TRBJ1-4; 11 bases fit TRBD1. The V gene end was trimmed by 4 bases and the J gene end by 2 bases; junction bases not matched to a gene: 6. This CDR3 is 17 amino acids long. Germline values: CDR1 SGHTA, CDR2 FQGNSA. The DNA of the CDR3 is TGTGCCAGCAGCTGGGGACAGGGGGACCGCACTAATGAAAAACTGTTTTTT. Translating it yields CASSWGQGDRTNEKLFF.

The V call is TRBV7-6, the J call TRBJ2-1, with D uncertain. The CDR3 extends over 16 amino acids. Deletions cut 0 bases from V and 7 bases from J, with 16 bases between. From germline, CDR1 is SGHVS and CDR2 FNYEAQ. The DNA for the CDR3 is TGTGCCAGCAGCTTAGCGCGCAGTCGTTTACGGAATGAGCAGTTCTTC. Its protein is CASSLARSRLRNEQFF.

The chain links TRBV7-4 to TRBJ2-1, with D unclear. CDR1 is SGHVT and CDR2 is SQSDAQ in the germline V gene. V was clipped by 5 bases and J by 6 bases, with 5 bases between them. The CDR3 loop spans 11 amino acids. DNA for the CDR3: TGTGCCAGCAGCCACTCCAATGAGCAGTTCTTC. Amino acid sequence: CASSHSNEQFF.

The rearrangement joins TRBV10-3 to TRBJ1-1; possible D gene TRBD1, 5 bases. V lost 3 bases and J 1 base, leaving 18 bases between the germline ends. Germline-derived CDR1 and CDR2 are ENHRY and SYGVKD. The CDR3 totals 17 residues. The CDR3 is CAISDPGEGAGNTEAFF. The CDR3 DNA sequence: TGTGCCATCAGTGACCCTGGGGAAGGGGCAGGGAACACTGAAGCTTTCTTT.

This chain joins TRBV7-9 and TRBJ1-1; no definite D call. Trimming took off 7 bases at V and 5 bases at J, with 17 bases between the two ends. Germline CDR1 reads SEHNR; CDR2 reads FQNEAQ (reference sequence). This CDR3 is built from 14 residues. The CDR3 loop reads CASTREAVGTEAFF. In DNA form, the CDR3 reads TGTGCCAGCACCCGGGAGGCAGTGGGTACTGAAGCTTTCTTT.

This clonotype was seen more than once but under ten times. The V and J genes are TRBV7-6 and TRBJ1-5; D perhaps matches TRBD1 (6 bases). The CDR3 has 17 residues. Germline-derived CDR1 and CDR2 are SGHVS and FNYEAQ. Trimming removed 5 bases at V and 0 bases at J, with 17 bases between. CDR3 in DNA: TGTGCCAGCAGCCCGATTGCGGGGGGCAGTAGCAATCAGCCCCAGCATTTT. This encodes CASSPIAGGSSNQPQHF.

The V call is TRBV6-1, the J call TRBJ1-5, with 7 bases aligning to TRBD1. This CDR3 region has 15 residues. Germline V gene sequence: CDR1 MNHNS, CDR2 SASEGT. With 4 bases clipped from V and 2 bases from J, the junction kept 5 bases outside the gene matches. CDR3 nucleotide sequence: TGTGCCAGCAGTGCTCAGGGGGAGGGCAATCAGCCCCAGCATTTT. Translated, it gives CASSAQGEGNQPQHF.

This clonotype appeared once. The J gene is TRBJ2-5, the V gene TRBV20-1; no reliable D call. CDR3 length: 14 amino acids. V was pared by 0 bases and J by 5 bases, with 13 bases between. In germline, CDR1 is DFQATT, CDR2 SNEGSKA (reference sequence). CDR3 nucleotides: TGCAGTGCTAGAGAAGCCCAGTTGCGGGAGACCCAGTACTTC. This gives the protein CSAREAQLRETQYF.

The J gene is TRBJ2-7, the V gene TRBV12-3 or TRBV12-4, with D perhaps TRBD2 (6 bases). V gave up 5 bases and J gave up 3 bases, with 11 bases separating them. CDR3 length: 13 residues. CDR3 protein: CASSLREIYEQYF. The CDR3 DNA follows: TGTGCCAGCAGTCTCCGGGAGATCTACGAGCAGTACTTC.

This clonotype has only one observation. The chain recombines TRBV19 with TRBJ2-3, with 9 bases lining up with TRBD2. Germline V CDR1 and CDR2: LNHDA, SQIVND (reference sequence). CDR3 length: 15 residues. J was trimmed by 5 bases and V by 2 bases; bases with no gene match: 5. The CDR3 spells CASSIPAGGRDTQYF. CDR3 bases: TGTGCCAGTAGTATACCGGCGGGGGGGCGAGATACGCAGTATTTT.

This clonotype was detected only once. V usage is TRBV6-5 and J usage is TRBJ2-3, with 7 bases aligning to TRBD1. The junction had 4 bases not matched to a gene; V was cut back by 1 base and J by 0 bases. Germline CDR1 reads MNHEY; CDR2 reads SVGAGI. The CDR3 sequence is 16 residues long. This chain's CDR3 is CASSYYDRASTDTQYF. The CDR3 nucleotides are TGTGCCAGCAGTTACTACGACAGGGCGAGCACAGATACGCAGTATTTT.